This paragraph reports one T cell receptor (beta chain). Antigen: not known. This record comes from a study of type 1 regulatory T cells. Each CDR3 protein is one row after TCRdb ran MiXCR on the reads. The table includes 25,000 or so distinct CDR3 sequences, around 77% detected once. The CDR3 is 16 residues long. V gave up 6 bases and J gave up 10 bases; unmatched junction bases: 15. CDR1 is MNHEY and CDR2 is SVGAGI in the germline V gene. The source of this sequence is a human donor in good health. The sequenced sample consisted of cultured T cells, either the whole culture or a sorted T cell fraction (not recorded which). Subset of the sample: Tr1-enriched cell product generated in vitro against host alloantigens. The rearrangement uses TRBV6-5 and TRBJ1-6; 7 positions match TRBD1. The CDR3 DNA reads TGTGCCAGCAGAAGCCAGCCCCAGGGGGGCGGGTCACCCCTCCACTTT. It encodes CASRSQPQGGGSPLHF.